This T cell receptor (beta chain) was identified during a study of cytomegalovirus exposure and HLA in healthy donors. Overall study results and limits: An assumption of roughly uniform sequencing depth across donors underlay the presence/absence analyses. Some V segments (TRBV6-2 and TRBV6-3 among them) were excluded as indistinguishable. Only CMV serostatus was available as immune exposure information.

Primers for the PCR totalled 60 Vbeta and 13 Jbeta. Repertoires were generated with immunoSEQ multiplex PCR, while TCRdb's copy carries only in-frame clones and drops some. The sample shows roughly 130,000 clones, around 70% of them seen only once. Trimming took off 3 bases at V and 8 bases at J, with 25 bases between the two ends. The CDR3 contains 17 residues. CDR1 LNHDA and CDR2 SQIVND come from the germline V gene (reference sequence). As concerns this clone: Its target is unknown.

Regarding donors, all were healthy bone marrow donors. This receptor was obtained from a woman aged 35 to 49 in good health and CMV-seropositive. The gene calls are TRBV19 and TRBJ1-2; D is possibly TRBD1 (5 bases). Sample: PBMCs. CDR3 bases: TGTGCCAGTAGTATCCGGACCTTACCTCAGGGACTACGGGGCTACACCTTC. It yields the protein CASSIRTLPQGLRGYTF. Full variable domain (rest looked up from reference TRBV19 and TRBJ1-2): DGGITQSPKYLFRKEGQNVTLSCEQNLNHDAMYWYRQDPGQGLRLIYYSQIVNDFQKGDIAEGYSVSREKKESFPLTVTSAQKNPTAFYLCASSIRTLPQGLRGYTFGSGTRLTVV.